This T cell receptor (beta chain) originates from a study of shared clonotypes between healthy human individuals (dated by TCRdb to about 2020). With regard to the full study: The cohort comprised two women and three men aged 18 to 49 years. For each donor, three plates each were used for CD4 naive and CD4 memory, two plates were used for CD8 naive, and one plate was used for CD8 memory. To estimate repertoire size and how much clonotype sharing occurs between individuals, the study deeply sequenced the blood TCR repertoires of several healthy adults. To increase sequencing depth and limit assay-specific biases, different laboratories used diverse techniques to prepare libraries and sequence TCR repertoires. Per donor, leukapheresis produced somewhere between about 0.8 and 9 billion PBMCs.

A word on this clone: Its antigen has not been determined. Base-call qualities are not available, and no considerably larger clone is one nucleotide away.

Donors were healthy HIV-negative adults with no recently reported acute infections or vaccinations. Every donor was a Caucasian adult living in Nashville, Tennessee, USA. Magnetic negative selection was used to enrich CD4+ T cells, after which naive cells were positively selected on CD45RA and the negative fraction became the memory subset. After blood collection by leukapheresis, PBMCs were isolated using Ficoll-Histopaque density gradient centrifugation and then cryopreserved in the vapor phase of liquid nitrogen. Analytical flow cytometry was used to check the purity and quantity of every magnetically sorted T cell population. From each sorted fraction, genomic DNA was isolated and quantified by UV absorbance on a Nanodrop 2000c. Using the deep immunoSEQ assay, TCR CDR3 regions were amplified from genomic DNA by multiplex PCR. Extracted genomic DNA from each cell subset was spread evenly across all wells of several immunoSEQ 96-well plates, with each plate serving as a replicate. For sorted subsets, each replicate PCR was loaded with approximately 200 ng genomic DNA, equivalent to 30,000 or so T cell genomes. The purified libraries were quantified using a Qubit 3.0 fluorometer, sized with a Bioanalyzer 2100, and then quantified again using the KAPA Library Quantification kit. Every immunoSEQ 96-well plate was sequenced on a separate single-read 150-cycle Illumina NextSeq 550 flow cell. The study's own analysis went as follows. Because the immunoSEQ output held only junctional sequences and lacked quality scores, the filtering could not match the filtering applied to full-length reads. To assign V/J genes and CDR3, sequences were annotated using PyIR, a Python wrapper for IgBLAST v1.9, with IMGT germline references. Any read was removed if the V/J assignment was weak (E-value above 1e-6), the CDR3 was missing, or the read contained stop codons, out-of-frame junctions, or ambiguous translated residues. V3J clonotypes were defined as sequences sharing the same inferred V gene, J gene, and CDR3 amino acid sequence. To compute the percentage overlap between repertoires, the number of shared unique clonotypes was divided by the size of the smaller repertoire. Three approaches were used to assess repertoire richness: RTK rarefaction, the Chao1 estimator, and Recon v2.1 estimates of unobserved clonotypes. For all TCRbeta clonotypes obtained by the gDNA method from four donors, generation probabilities were computed with OLGA. This is the immuneACCESS table as TCRdb keeps it, with only in-frame sequences that have V and J called. A part of the clones is gone; compared with another copy, unresolved V genes explain less than half, and the rest is unexplained. V, J and clone size are taken as reported in that table, and D and trimming were inferred from the DNA itself. The sample yields hundreds of thousands of clones; less than 85% were counted once. The ten largest make up approximately 1.7% of the sample.

Here is what the overall study found, with its caveats: Even with the large sequencing depth, rarefaction of the sorted-subset datasets indicated that sequencing was incomplete. Naive subsets generally had larger estimated clonotype richness than memory subsets did. Across a handful of donors, 5% to 6% of naive CD4, approximately 4% of naive CD8, under 2.5% of memory CD4, and 0.4% of memory CD8 clonotypes were shared. Because the study included a small number of donors, the genetic and exposure-history diversity represented was limited. Based on pairwise subsampling, the degree of clonotype sharing among donors was expected to be affected by sequencing depth. Sampling was limited to blood, and TCR repertoires in tissue likely differ from TCR repertoires in blood. Higher generation probabilities were observed for clonotypes shared by all four sorted-subset donors than for non-shared clonotypes.

Trimming takes 5 bases from V and 7 bases from J, and the germline ends sit 14 bases apart. Its CDR3 holds 14 amino acids, cysteine through phenylalanine. Only CDR3 DNA is held: 42 bases, read in frame from base 1. The germline V gene provides CDR1 MNHNS and CDR2 SASEGT. The TCR sequence derives from a woman in her twenties or thirties in good health. The chain is made from TRBV6-1 and TRBJ2-2; confidence is insufficient to name the D gene. Material: memory CD4+ T cells sorted from blood. The sample's cell subset or site label, in plain terms: CD45RA-negative fraction. The CDR3 region has the sequence CASSKVQAVGELFF. The DNA sequence follows: TGTGCCAGCAGTAAGGTGCAGGCCGTCGGGGAGCTGTTTTTT.